This entry features one TCR beta chain sequence. CDR3 length: 13 residues. V was trimmed by 6 bases and J by 5 bases, leaving 11 bases between them. Generated by immunoSEQ multiplex PCR, the TCRdb table keeps only in-frame clones and is missing some. The data show roughly 100,000 clones, 70% to 85% seen once. The entry originates in a study of blood T cell repertoires in COVID-19. Study in general: COVID-19 samples from acute and convalescent phases originated in the United States, Italy and Spain. Sample material is recorded as cDNA or gDNA derived from T cells, B-cell-depleted T cells, or PBMCs.

The V call is TRBV12-3 or TRBV12-4, the J call TRBJ2-1; D may be TRBD1 (6 bases). This clonotype was sampled from a man aged 55 to 69 with active or convalescent COVID-19. The material sequenced was peripheral blood. The DNA for the CDR3 is TGTGCCAGCAGACCACAGGGTGACAATGAGCAGTTCTTC. Its protein is CASRPQGDNEQFF.